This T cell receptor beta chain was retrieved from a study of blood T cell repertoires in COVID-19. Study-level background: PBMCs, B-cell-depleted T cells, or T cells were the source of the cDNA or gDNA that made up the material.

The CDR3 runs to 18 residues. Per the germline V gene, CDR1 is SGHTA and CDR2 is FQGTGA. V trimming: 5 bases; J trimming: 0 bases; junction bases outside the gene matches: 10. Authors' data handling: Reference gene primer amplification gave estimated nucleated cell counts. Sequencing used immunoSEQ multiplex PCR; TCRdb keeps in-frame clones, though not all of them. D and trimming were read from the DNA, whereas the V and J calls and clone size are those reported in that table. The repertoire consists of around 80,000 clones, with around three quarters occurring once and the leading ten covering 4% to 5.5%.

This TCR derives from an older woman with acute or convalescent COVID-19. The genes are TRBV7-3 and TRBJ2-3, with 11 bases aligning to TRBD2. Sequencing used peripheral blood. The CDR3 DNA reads TGTGCCAGCAGCCCCACTAGCGGGGGCGTACAGAGCACAGATACGCAGTATTTT. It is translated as CASSPTSGGVQSTDTQYF.